A selection of T cell receptor beta chains follows, all from one sample in a study of T cells in narcolepsy. Assay used: immunoSEQ multiplex PCR; TCRdb lists only in-frame clones, some missing. The profile shows about 30,000 clones, roughly 77% of them singletons. The sequencing input was CD45RA- memory CD4+ T cells from PBMCs. The receptors stem from a human donor with narcolepsy. Both conserved end residues are part of each CDR3. D genes are given only for firm matches. Clone sizes are given selectively: once, few, many, or a class where the clone is expanded.

size	V	D	J	DNA	CDR3
few	TRBV28	NA	TRBJ2-7	TGTGCCAGCAGCCGGGGGAGAGGGTACGAGCAGTACTTC	CASSRGRGYEQYF
NA	TRBV6-1	TRBD2	TRBJ2-5	TGTGCCAGCAGTGAAAAACCACCGGGACTAGGCAAAGAGACCCAGTACTTC	CASSEKPPGLGKETQYF
NA	TRBV19	NA	TRBJ2-6	TGTGCCAGTAGTTTCATCAGCAGCTCTGGGGCCAACGTCCTGACTTTC	CASSFISSSGANVLTF
NA	TRBV29-1	TRBD2	TRBJ2-1	TGCAGTTCGCTTGCGGGAGGTTACAATGAGCAGTTCTTC	CSSLAGGYNEQFF
NA	TRBV5-1	NA	TRBJ2-3	TGCGCCAGCAGCTTGGTTGGGGGCCTTAGCACAGATACGCAGTATTTT	CASSLVGGLSTDTQYF
NA	TRBV6-1	NA	TRBJ2-2	TGTGCCAGCAGTGAACGACGGACCGGGGAGCTGTTTTTT	CASSERRTGELFF
NA	TRBV7-9	NA	TRBJ1-2	TGTGCCAGCAGCTTAGAACAGCTGTATGGCTACACCTTC	CASSLEQLYGYTF
NA	TRBV5-1	TRBD2	TRBJ2-5	TGCGCCAGCAGCTCTGGGGGGACTAGCGGACAAGAGACCCAGTACTTC	CASSSGGTSGQETQYF
NA	TRBV30	TRBD2	TRBJ2-7	TGTGCCTGGAGTGTAGTCGGGGGGATGACCTACGAGCAGTACTTC	CAWSVVGGMTYEQYF
few	TRBV30	NA	TRBJ1-1	TGTGCCTGGACAACCAGGAGGAACACTGAAGCTTTCTTT	CAWTTRRNTEAFF
once	TRBV18	TRBD1	TRBJ1-3	TGTGCCAGCTCACCTCCCCTCGGGGACAGGTCCTCTGGAAACACCATATATTTT	CASSPPLGDRSSGNTIYF
NA	TRBV25-1	TRBD1	TRBJ1-1	TGTGCCAGCAGTGAATATCAAGGGGGCGCAGGAGACACTGAAGCTTTCTTT	CASSEYQGGAGDTEAFF
NA	TRBV9	NA	TRBJ2-3	TGTGCCAGCAGCGTAGACGGCACAGATACGCAGTATTTT	CASSVDGTDTQYF
NA	TRBV6-5	NA	TRBJ1-2	TGTGCCAGCAGTTACGGGGCGGACTATGGCTACACCTTC	CASSYGADYGYTF
NA	TRBV6-6	NA	TRBJ1-5	TGTGCCAGCAGCCTTATGGGGCAGCCCCAGCATTTT	CASSLMGQPQHF
NA	TRBV6-5	TRBD1	TRBJ2-1	TGTGCCAGCAGGCGGGACAGGGCAGTCTATGAGCAGTTCTTC	CASRRDRAVYEQFF
NA	TRBV30	NA	TRBJ1-5	TGTGCCTGGAGTGAGGATAGCAATCAGCCCCAGCATTTT	CAWSEDSNQPQHF
NA	TRBV19	TRBD1	TRBJ2-3	TGTGCCAGTAGTACGAGGACAGGGGGCGCCCGGACAGATACGCAGTATTTT	CASSTRTGGARTDTQYF
once	TRBV9	NA	TRBJ1-2	TGTGCCAGCAGCGTAGACCGCCAGGGGAGAAATGGCTACACCTTC	CASSVDRQGRNGYTF
NA	TRBV9	NA	TRBJ2-3	TGTGCCAGCAGCGCCTACGCCCAGCGGGGCACAGATACGCAGTATTTT	CASSAYAQRGTDTQYF
NA	TRBV30	NA	TRBJ1-3	TGTGCCTGGAGTGTAGGGTCTGGAAACACCATATATTTT	CAWSVGSGNTIYF
NA	TRBV10-2	NA	TRBJ1-4	TGCGCCAGCAGTGAGCCGGGACAAGATGAAAAACTGTTTTTT	CASSEPGQDEKLFF
NA	TRBV6-1	NA	TRBJ1-2	TGTGCCAGCAGGGCCATGAACTATGGCTACACCTTC	CASRAMNYGYTF
NA	TRBV5-5	NA	TRBJ2-4	TGTGCCAGCAGCTTGGGCTCTAGCGCCCCAGGGTACATTCAGTACTTC	CASSLGSSAPGYIQYF
NA	TRBV7-2	NA	TRBJ2-7	TGTGCCAGCAGCTTAGATTTGGACAGTCACGAGCAGTACTTC	CASSLDLDSHEQYF